This entry is about one T cell receptor beta chain. Its antigen specificity is not known. One base away there is no much larger clone; base qualities are not given. Reading from cysteine to phenylalanine, the CDR3 counts 15 amino acids. Of the read, only the CDR3 DNA is kept; its 45 bases are in frame from base 1. The CDR1 and CDR2 encoded by the germline V gene (reference sequence) are SGHAT and FQDESV. V trim: 5 bases; J trim: 2 bases; unmatched bases: 8. This specimen comes from a study of T-cell memory formation after mild COVID-19 (dated by TCRdb to the early 2020s). Concerning the study at large: TCR sequence clusters from the two donors were largely donor specific. T-cell clones expanding and contracting after mild COVID-19 in a couple of donors were tracked by longitudinal TCRalpha and TCRbeta repertoire sequencing. Two young, previously healthy adult volunteers, one female and one male, were included in the cohort. General conclusions and limits of the study: SARS-CoV-2 specificity of the second-wave clones peaking on day 37 was not confirmed. Some responding clones were detected in pre-infection memory, which suggested that pre-existing cross-reactive memory T cells had joined the SARS-CoV-2 response. Only two mild cases were covered by the study, and larger cohorts that include severe cases with pre-infection samples were considered necessary. From day 15 to 85, contracting clones showed balanced CD4/CD8 phenotypes, whereas a second wave of clones that expanded from day 15 to 37 leaned towards CD4+. Contracting CD4+ clones appeared mostly in the CM and EM memory subsets, whereas CD8+ clones were enriched in EMRA.

TCRdb lists the instrument as Illumina NovaSeq 6000. cDNA libraries for TCRalpha and TCRbeta were prepared by 5'RACE using constant-segment primers, with sample barcodes and unique molecular identifiers added. RNA was extracted from every sample with Trizol reagent. Amplification of the libraries took two PCR steps, and the second step added a second sample barcode plus Illumina TruSeq adapters. The libraries were sequenced on an Illumina NovaSeq using 2 x 150 bp paired-end reads. The source study handled its data this way. With migec v1.2.7, reads were demultiplexed and then collapsed into UMI-guided consensus sequences. Using mixcr v2.1.11, UMI consensuses were aligned to TRA and TRB V and J templates and then assembled into clonotypes. Expanded or contracted clonotypes were those called significant by both edgeR and NoisET, with noise models trained on biological replicates. For edgeR calls, the thresholds were a false discovery rate-adjusted p below 0.01 and a log2 fold-change of 1. As an exploratory analysis of dynamics, max-normalized trajectories of the 1000 most abundant clonotypes were examined with PCA combined with hierarchical clustering. Separately sequenced CD4+ and CD8+ repertoires were used to assign the CD4 or CD8 phenotype of responding clones. TCRdb ran its own pipeline on the public reads, namely fastp trimming at Q25 and MiXCR clone calling, and kept in-frame beta chains. Entries that share a CDR3 protein sequence are merged under the most common genes and DNA. The V and J calls here are based on TCRdb, not the publication. Here the sample has tens of thousands of distinct CDR3 sequences; approximately 14% occur a single time. About 31% of the sample goes to the ten largest clones.

PBMCs were isolated by Ficoll-Paque density gradient centrifugation. The receptor chain draws on TRBV11-1 and TRBJ2-5, with 7 bases in between that match TRBD1. This clonotype was sampled from an adult woman who had mild COVID-19 (a few samples of this study predate the infection). The sample titles of this study are shuffled in the database, so cell type and time point are left out; the donor was told from shared clones. Sequenced material: PBMCs or a T cell subset sorted from them (not recorded which). The bases read TGTGCCAGCAGCCGCTGGACAGGTCTACAAGAGACCCAGTACTTC. This encodes CASSRWTGLQETQYF.